This T cell receptor beta chain was found in a study of graft-versus-host responses after intestinal transplantation. The study, taken as a whole, reports: Allograft clonal ratios (graft-versus-host to host-versus-graft) were high in patients who had graft-donor T cell macrochimerism.

Profiling relied on immunoSEQ multiplex PCR, and the TCRdb table lists in-frame clones only, not all of them. The sample lists approximately 7,600 clones, 30% seen once, with approximately 5% in the top ten. The CDR3 is 16 residues long. Germline V gene sequence: CDR1 SGHRS, CDR2 YFSETQ. V lost 4 bases, J lost 2 bases, and 11 bases stayed unmatched. The clonotype comes from a human patient who received an intestinal transplant. V gene TRBV5-1 combines with J gene TRBJ2-7; 8 positions match TRBD1. The sequencing here drew on alloreactive CD4+ T cells from a mixed lymphocyte reaction culture, taken before intestinal transplant. Subset of the sample: CFSE-low proliferating T cells sorted from approximately 6-day pre-transplant mixed lymphocyte reaction (GvH or HvG direction). CDR3 loop: CASSREDRVTPYEQYF. In DNA, the CDR3 is TGCGCCAGCAGCAGAGAGGACAGGGTAACCCCCTACGAGCAGTACTTC.